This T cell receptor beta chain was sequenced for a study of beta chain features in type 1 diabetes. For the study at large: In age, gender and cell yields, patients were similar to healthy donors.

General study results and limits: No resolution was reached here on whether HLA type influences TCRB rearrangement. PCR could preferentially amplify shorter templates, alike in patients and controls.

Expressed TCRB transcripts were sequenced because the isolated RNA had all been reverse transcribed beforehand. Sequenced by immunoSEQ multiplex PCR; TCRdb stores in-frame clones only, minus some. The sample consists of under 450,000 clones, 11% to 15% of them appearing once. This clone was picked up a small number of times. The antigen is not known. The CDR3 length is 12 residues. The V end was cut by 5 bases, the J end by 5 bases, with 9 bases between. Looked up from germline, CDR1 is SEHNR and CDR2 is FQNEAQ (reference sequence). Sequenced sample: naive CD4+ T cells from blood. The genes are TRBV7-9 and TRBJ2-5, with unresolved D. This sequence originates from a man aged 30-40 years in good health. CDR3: CASSNNPETQYF. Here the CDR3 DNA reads TGTGCCAGCAGCAATAACCCCGAGACCCAGTACTTC.